The clone carrying this TCR beta chain was observed a handful of times. RNA transcripts gave rise to amplified TCR beta CDR3 regions. The TCR CDR3 first-round RT-PCR relied on the HTBI primer set. Each CDR3 protein gets one entry after TCRdb re-called the multiplex PCR reads with MiXCR. Among 530,000 or so distinct CDR3 sequences, less than 25% were seen once, and the ten largest hold approximately 11%. The data are from a study of T cells in Graves' hyperthyroidism and ophthalmopathy. Trimming cost V 4 bases and J 3 bases, with 6 bases left between them. This CDR3 has 12 residues. Germline assignment: CDR1 GTSNPN and CDR2 SVGIG (reference sequence).

This TCR was sampled from a woman aged 25-40 years with Graves' ophthalmopathy. Sequenced input: blood. The chain employs TRBV30 and TRBJ2-2; D is ambiguous. The chain's CDR3 is CAWNPYTGELFF. CDR3 coding DNA: TGTGCCTGGAACCCGTACACCGGGGAGCTGTTTTTT.